This entry lists 25 T cell receptor beta chains sequenced from one sample in a study of T cell clonality in common variable immunodeficiency. This table comes from immunoSEQ multiplex PCR, and its TCRdb copy is limited to in-frame clones, with some not included. This repertoire holds fewer than 75,000 clones, and none appear only once. The sample was peripheral blood mononuclear cells. All receptors derive from a person aged 18-69 years in good health.

This clone was counted many times. The covered CDR3 bases are TGTGCCTGGAGCGGGGGGGCAGTCCACGAG. Translating it yields CAWSGGAVHE. The complete CDR3 reads CAWSGGAVHEQYF. The gene calls are TRBV30 and TRBJ2-7, with TRBD2 identical over 8 bases. Read coverage stops 3 residues before the CDR3 terminus; the germline J gene supplies the remainder. Germline trimming cut 3 bases from V and 5 bases from J; bases unmatched to any gene: 6. The germline V gene encodes CDR1 GTSNPN and CDR2 SVGIG (reference sequence). The CDR3 is 13 residues long.

At least ten counts were recorded for this clone. With the read ending 3 residues before the CDR3 end, the germline J gene is used to fill in that end. The rearrangement uses TRBV20-1 and TRBJ1-2; TRBD1 matches at 8 bases. Germline V gene lookup returns CDR1 DFQATT and CDR2 SNEGSKA (reference sequence). CDR3 size: 14 residues. V shed 1 base, J shed 4 bases, and the junction held 5 bases outside the gene matches. The CDR3 spells CSARGQGAGYGYTF. The CDR3 DNA, read in part, is TGCAGTGCTAGAGGGCAGGGGGCTGGCTATGGC.

This clone was found many times. With the read ending 3 residues before the CDR3 end, the germline J gene is used to fill in that end. The genes are TRBV15 and TRBJ2-1; 8 bases align to TRBD2. The V gene end was trimmed by 0 bases and the J gene end by 8 bases; junction bases not matched to a gene: 6. Germline CDR1 reads LNHNV; CDR2 reads YYDKDF (reference sequence). This CDR3 has 15 amino acids. The DNA read from the CDR3 is TGTGCCACCAGCAGAGAAAGAAGGGGACTAGATGAG. Its translation is CATSRERRGLDE. The whole CDR3 sequence is CATSRERRGLDEQFF.

This clone came up many times. CDR3 bases read: TGTGCCAGCAGTGAAGCGAATAGGGGACAGCCC. Encoded protein: CASSEANRGQP. The complete CDR3 reads CASSEANRGQPQHF. The V gene is TRBV6-1, the J gene TRBJ1-5; a weak D match, TRBD1 (5 bases). The read halts 3 residues ahead of the CDR3 end, with the missing end drawn from the germline J gene. V was clipped by 0 bases and J by 7 bases, with 10 bases between them. Germline V CDR1 and CDR2: MNHNS, SASEGT. The CDR3 sequence is 14 residues long.

This clone has a count of ten or more. Sequencing ends 3 residues short of the CDR3 end; the germline J gene provides the rest. V and J are TRBV14 and TRBJ2-7; D not certain. The CDR3 is 12 residues long. Germline CDR1 SGHDN, CDR2 FVKESK. V was clipped by 4 bases and J by 4 bases, with 8 bases between them. The DNA read from the CDR3 is TGTGCCAGCAGCCTTTCAGTTTACGAG. Amino acids: CASSLSVYE. The whole CDR3 protein reads CASSLSVYEQYF.

This clone was detected ten times or more. The CDR3 extends 3 residues past the end of the read, so its final part is completed from the germline J gene. The V and J genes are TRBV10-1 and TRBJ2-3; the match to TRBD2 covers 7 bases. CDR3 size: 13 residues. V lost 5 bases, J lost 1 base, and 0 bases stayed unmatched. Germline assignment: CDR1 WNHNN and CDR2 SYGVQD (reference sequence). Here the CDR3 reads CASSLAGTDTQYF. Incomplete CDR3 DNA: TGCGCCAGCAGTCTAGCGGGCACAGATACG.

In its sample, this clone was seen many times. CDR3 DNA (partial): TGTGCCATCAGTGAGTCGGTAGCCTCCTACGAG. Translating it yields CAISESVASYE. The entire CDR3 protein is CAISESVASYEQYF. The chain links TRBV10-3 to TRBJ2-7; D is uncertain. The read stops 3 residues short of the end of the CDR3; the missing end is completed from the germline J gene. Germline CDR1 is ENHRY and CDR2 is SYGVKD. Trimming stripped 0 bases from V and 0 bases from J, with 6 bases between. The CDR3 has 14 residues.

This clone was seen at least ten times. The read ends 3 residues before the CDR3 terminus; that terminus is restored from the germline J gene. The chain links TRBV19 to TRBJ1-5; D may be TRBD1 (6 bases). The V gene's germline CDR1 is LNHDA and CDR2 SQIVND (reference sequence). This CDR3 spans 12 amino acids. V lost 11 bases and J 9 bases, leaving 17 bases between the germline ends. CDR3 amino acids: CAGQFCTAPQHF. The CDR3 DNA, read in part, is TGTGCCGGACAGTTTTGTACAGCGCCC.

The sample holds many counts of this clone. The read halts 3 residues ahead of the CDR3 end, with the missing end drawn from the germline J gene. The rearrangement uses TRBV2 and TRBJ2-7, with D perhaps TRBD2 (5 bases). The V end lost 6 bases, the J end lost 3 bases, and 9 bases lay between the germline ends. Germline V gives CDR1 SNHLY, CDR2 FYNNEI. The CDR3 sequence is 12 residues long. Partial CDR3 DNA: TGTGCCAGCAGCGGACTCGTCTACGAG. As protein: CASSGLVYE. The CDR3 in full is CASSGLVYEQYF.

This clone was counted many times. A read error may account for a junction end that differs from germline. The sequence runs out 3 residues before the end of the CDR3; the remainder is reconstructed from the germline J gene. V is TRBV10-1 and J is TRBJ1-2; D might be TRBD1 (6 bases). The germline V gene has CDR1 WNHNN and CDR2 SYGVQD (reference sequence). This CDR3 comprises 13 residues. The CDR3 here is CANSDGQTYGYTF. The sequenced CDR3 bases are TGCGCCAACAGTGATGGACAGACCTATGGC.

In this sample, this clone turned up many times. The CDR3 extends 3 residues past the end of the read, so its final part is completed from the germline J gene. The chain has TRBV2 and TRBJ2-7; D not resolved. V was cut by 3 bases and J by 0 bases, with 3 bases left in between. CDR1 SNHLY and CDR2 FYNNEI come from the germline V gene. The CDR3 runs 12 residues. Partial CDR3 DNA: TGTGCCAGCAGTGACAACTCCTACGAG. It specifies CASSDNSYE. Given in full, the CDR3 is CASSDNSYEQYF. The complete variable domain, with remaining parts taken from reference TRBV2 and TRBJ2-7, reads EPEVTQTPSHQVTQMGQEVILRCVPISNHLYFYWYRQILGQKVEFLVSFYNNEISEKSEIFDDQFSVERPDGSNFTLKIRSTKLEDSAMYFCASSDNSYEQYFGPGTRLTVT.

This clone was detected ten times or more. CDR3 protein: CASSLRVSYNEQFF. CDR3 DNA, as far as it was read: TGTGCCAGCAGTCTCAGAGTCTCCTACAATGAG. The rearrangement joins TRBV5-4 to TRBJ2-1; D is ambiguous. From the germline J gene comes the end of the CDR3, since the read stops 3 residues before it. In germline, CDR1 is SGHNT, CDR2 YYREEE (reference sequence). The CDR3 consists of 14 residues. Trimming shortened V by 5 bases and J by 0 bases, and 9 bases separated the two germline ends.

This clone was seen at least ten times. The read halts 3 residues ahead of the CDR3 end, with the missing end drawn from the germline J gene. This rearrangement joins TRBV30 to TRBJ1-2, with D possibly matching TRBD1 (6 bases). The CDR3 is 12 amino acids. CDR1 and CDR2 from the germline V gene are GTSNPN and SVGIG (reference sequence). The sequenced part of the CDR3 DNA is TGTGCCTGGAGCCTCGGGGGGCTAGGC. Encoded protein: CAWSLGGLG. The full CDR3 protein reads CAWSLGGLGYTF.

This clone has ten or more counts. The sequenced fragment ends 3 residues before the CDR3 boundary, so the rest is inferred from the germline J gene. J is TRBJ1-6 and V is TRBV3-1 (or the pseudogene TRBV3-2); 12 bases agree with TRBD1. Germline trimming cut 1 base from V and 6 bases from J; bases unmatched to any gene: 1. Per germline, CDR1 LGHDT and CDR2 YNNKEL (reference sequence). This CDR3 has 16 amino acids. The CDR3 sequence: CASSQGDRGLNSPLHF. The sequenced part of the CDR3 DNA is TGTGCCAGCAGCCAAGGGGACAGGGGGCTTAATTCACCC.

This clone showed up many times. The chain's CDR3 is CASSIRGTEAFF. CDR3 DNA, as far as it was read: TGTGCCAGTAGTATCCGGGGGACTGAA. The chain has TRBV19 and TRBJ1-1; perhaps TRBD1 as D (5 bases). The read ends 3 residues early relative to the CDR3; the germline J gene fills the gap. The germline V and J ends were trimmed by 3 bases and 5 bases, with 7 bases remaining between them. Germline V gene data show CDR1 as LNHDA and CDR2 as SQIVND (reference sequence). CDR3 length: 12 amino acids.

There are many counts of this clone. The CDR3 is cut off 3 residues early in the read; its end comes from the germline J gene. The chain carries TRBV20-1 and TRBJ2-5; 7 nucleotides agree with TRBD1. The CDR3 has 14 amino acids. Germline V lookup: CDR1 DFQATT, CDR2 SNEGSKA (reference sequence). Trimming removed 3 bases from V and 5 bases from J; junction bases left unmatched: 9. CDR3 DNA, as far as it was read: TGCAGTGCTAGGAGTCCAGGGGGAATGGAGACC. Residues: CSARSPGGMET. The full CDR3 is CSARSPGGMETQYF.

This clone was seen at least ten times. The read ends 3 residues shy of where the CDR3 ends; the end is completed using the germline J gene. The chain couples TRBV7-3 to TRBJ2-1, with 11 bases matching TRBD2. Germline V CDR1 and CDR2: SGHTA, FQGTGA. V gave up 3 bases and J gave up 4 bases; unmatched junction bases: 2. The CDR3 totals 15 residues. The part of the CDR3 DNA that was read is TGTGCCAGCAGCTTGACTAGCGGGGTATACAATGAG. It translates to CASSLTSGVYNE. The whole CDR3 sequence reads CASSLTSGVYNEQFF.

The table lists this clone with many counts. The read falls 3 residues short of the CDR3 end, and the missing part is taken from the germline J gene. This chain uses TRBV18 with TRBJ1-2, with 10 bases identical to TRBD1. This CDR3 has 17 residues. Germline V CDR1 and CDR2: KGHSH, LQKENI. With 3 bases clipped from V and 5 bases from J, the junction kept 12 bases outside the gene matches. The sequenced CDR3 bases are TGTGCCAGCTCACCGAAACAGTTGGGACAGGGGATTTATGGC. Protein: CASSPKQLGQGIYG. The entire CDR3 sequence reads CASSPKQLGQGIYGYTF.

Many counts were recorded for this clone. The CDR3 extends 3 residues past the end of the read, so its final part is completed from the germline J gene. This rearrangement joins TRBV20-1 to TRBJ2-5; 8 positions match TRBD1. Germline V gene lookup returns CDR1 DFQATT and CDR2 SNEGSKA (reference sequence). The CDR3 spans 12 residues. V was pared by 8 bases and J by 5 bases, with 7 bases of the junction left unmatched. The sequenced CDR3 bases are TGCAGTCCGAGACAGGGGACCGAGACC. Amino acids: CSPRQGTET. The entire CDR3 protein reads CSPRQGTETQYF.

In its sample, this clone was seen many times. The read gets to within 3 residues of the CDR3 end, and the germline J gene fills in the rest. The rearrangement joins TRBV12-3 or TRBV12-4 to TRBJ2-3; TRBD2 matches at 11 bases. The CDR3 totals 15 residues. With V trimmed by 6 bases and J by 3 bases, 5 bases remained unmatched. CDR3 amino acids: CASSFSGGATDTQYF. The sequenced part of the CDR3 DNA is TGTGCCAGCAGCTTTAGCGGGGGGGCGACAGATACG.

This clone came up many times. Read data end 3 residues before the CDR3 end; the end is taken from the germline J gene. The V call is TRBV19, the J call TRBJ2-1; 10 bases are shared with TRBD2. The CDR3 extends over 17 amino acids. The germline CDR1 and CDR2 sequences are LNHDA and SQIVND (reference sequence). V lost 2 bases, J lost 1 base, and 5 bases stayed unmatched. The CDR3 bases that were read are TGTGCCAGTAGTATACTGCTAGCGGGAGTGTCCTACAATGAG. It encodes CASSILLAGVSYNE. The full CDR3 reads CASSILLAGVSYNEQFF. Full variable domain (missing parts from reference TRBV19 and TRBJ2-1): DGGITQSPKYLFRKEGQNVTLSCEQNLNHDAMYWYRQDPGQGLRLIYYSQIVNDFQKGDIAEGYSVSREKKESFPLTVTSAQKNPTAFYLCASSILLAGVSYNEQFFGPGTRLTVL.

This clone was counted at least ten times. With the read ending 3 residues before the CDR3 end, the germline J gene is used to fill in that end. This chain connects TRBV30 to TRBJ1-5, with D hard to call. Germline CDR1 reads GTSNPN; CDR2 reads SVGIG (reference sequence). V was pared by 0 bases and J by 8 bases, with 17 bases between. The CDR3 is 15 residues long. The CDR3 is CAWSVSHPGREPQHF. Incomplete CDR3 DNA: TGTGCCTGGAGTGTAAGTCACCCCGGCCGGGAGCCC.

In its sample, this clone was seen many times. The sequenced fragment ends 3 residues before the CDR3 boundary, so the rest is inferred from the germline J gene. The V and J genes are TRBV20-1 and TRBJ1-5; possible D gene TRBD1, 5 bases. The CDR3 totals 14 residues. In germline, CDR1 is DFQATT, CDR2 SNEGSKA (reference sequence). The V and J ends lost 3 bases and 4 bases respectively, with 13 bases between them. The CDR3 sequence: CSARPQGGNQPQHF. CDR3 DNA (partial): TGCAGTGCTAGGCCTCAGGGCGGTAATCAGCCC.

This clone has a count of ten or more. Coverage ceases 3 residues before the CDR3 finishes, and the germline J gene fills in the end. The chain employs TRBV6-1 and TRBJ1-2; D is possibly TRBD1 (5 bases). V was cut by 0 bases and J by 4 bases, with 9 bases left in between. Germline CDR1 reads MNHNS; CDR2 reads SASEGT. This CDR3 comprises 14 residues. The CDR3 bases that were read are TGTGCCAGCAGTGAAGCGGGGGGGTTCTATGGC. Residues: CASSEAGGFYG. The CDR3 in its entirety is CASSEAGGFYGYTF.

This clone appeared many times. The read stops 3 residues short of the end of the CDR3; the missing end is completed from the germline J gene. The chain links TRBV6-1 to TRBJ2-7, with 8 bases fitting TRBD1. The length of the CDR3 is 14 residues. V lost 4 bases to trimming and J lost 2 bases; unmatched junction nucleotides: 4. Per germline, CDR1 MNHNS and CDR2 SASEGT. This CDR3 is CASSAGTGTYEQYF. Partial CDR3 DNA: TGTGCCAGCAGTGCCGGGACAGGAACCTACGAG.